This T cell receptor beta chain was recorded in a study of shared clonotypes between healthy human individuals. Measured with immunoSEQ multiplex PCR; TCRdb has only the in-frame clones, and not every one. The table shows over a million clones, with around 95% occurring only once. Details on this clone: The antigen is unknown.

General observations from the study: What rarefaction showed was incomplete sorted-subset sequencing despite large depth. Compared with memory subsets, naive subsets generally had larger estimated richness.

The sequencing sample was made of naive CD4+ T cells sorted from blood. The subset is: CD45RA+ positively selected. This sequence originates from a man aged 25 to 40 in good health.

In nucleotides, the CDR3 is TGTGCCTGGAGTCAGACAGGGTCTGGAAACACCATATATTTT. Translation gives CAWSQTGSGNTIYF. The chain couples TRBV30 to TRBJ1-3; 7 positions match TRBD1. Germline V CDR1 and CDR2: GTSNPN, SVGIG (reference sequence). This CDR3 spans 14 amino acids. V lost 2 bases and J lost 1; bases outside the gene matches: 2.